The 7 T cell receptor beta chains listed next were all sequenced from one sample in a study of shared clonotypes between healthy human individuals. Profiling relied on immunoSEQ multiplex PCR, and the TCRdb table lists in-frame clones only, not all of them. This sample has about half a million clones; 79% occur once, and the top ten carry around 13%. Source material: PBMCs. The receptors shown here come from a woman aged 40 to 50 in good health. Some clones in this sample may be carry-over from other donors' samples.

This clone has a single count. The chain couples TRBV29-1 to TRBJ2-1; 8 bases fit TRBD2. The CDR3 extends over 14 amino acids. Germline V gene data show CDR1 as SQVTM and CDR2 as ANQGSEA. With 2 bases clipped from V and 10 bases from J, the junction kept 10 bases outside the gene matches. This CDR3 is CSVEQASGSPEQFF. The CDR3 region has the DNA TGCAGCGTTGAACAGGCTAGCGGGTCCCCCGAGCAGTTCTTC.

This CDR3 reads CASRKGLAGHNEQFF. In nucleotides, the CDR3 is TGTGCCAGTAGAAAGGGACTAGCGGGACACAATGAGCAGTTCTTC. The rearrangement joins TRBV19 to TRBJ2-1; 13 bases fit TRBD2. CDR1 and CDR2 (germline): LNHDA, SQIVND (reference sequence). V dropped 6 bases and J dropped 5; count of bases not matched to a gene: 4. The CDR3 loop spans 15 amino acids.

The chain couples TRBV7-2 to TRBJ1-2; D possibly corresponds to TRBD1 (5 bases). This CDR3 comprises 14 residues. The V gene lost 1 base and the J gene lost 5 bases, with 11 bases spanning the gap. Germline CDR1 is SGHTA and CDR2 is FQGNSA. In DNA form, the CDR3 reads TGTGCCAGCAGCTTAGTGGGGCAGCCTTATGGCTACACCTTC. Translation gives CASSLVGQPYGYTF.

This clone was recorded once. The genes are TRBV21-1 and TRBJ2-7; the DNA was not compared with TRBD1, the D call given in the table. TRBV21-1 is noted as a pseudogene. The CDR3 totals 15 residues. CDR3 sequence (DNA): TGTGCCAGCAGCAAAGCGGGACAGGTCTTCTACGAGCAGTACTTC. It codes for CASSKAGQVFYEQYF.

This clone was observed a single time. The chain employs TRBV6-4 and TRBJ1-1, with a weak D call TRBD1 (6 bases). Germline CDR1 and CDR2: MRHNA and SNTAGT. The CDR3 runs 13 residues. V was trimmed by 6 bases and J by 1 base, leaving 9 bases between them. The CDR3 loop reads CASRTQGNTEAFF. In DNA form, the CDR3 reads TGTGCCAGCAGGACACAGGGGAACACTGAAGCTTTCTTT.

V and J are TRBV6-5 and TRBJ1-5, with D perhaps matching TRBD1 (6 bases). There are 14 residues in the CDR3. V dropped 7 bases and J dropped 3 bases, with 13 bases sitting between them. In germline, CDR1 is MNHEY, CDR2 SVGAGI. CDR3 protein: CASIVGTYNQPQHF. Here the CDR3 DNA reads TGTGCCAGCATCGTAGGGACATACAATCAGCCCCAGCATTTT.

The CDR3 protein is CASSLAPAGPYNEQFF. In DNA form, the CDR3 reads TGTGCCAGCAGCTTAGCACCAGCAGGCCCCTACAATGAGCAGTTCTTC. V is TRBV7-7 and J is TRBJ2-1, with D unclear. V lost 0 bases and J lost 2, with 11 bases in between. From germline, CDR1 is SSHAT and CDR2 FNYEAQ (reference sequence). This CDR3 comprises 16 residues.